These 21 T cell receptor beta chains were all obtained from the same sample, sequenced in a study of Graves' ophthalmopathy and Graves' hyperthyroidism. Researchers took RNA transcripts and amplified TCR beta CDR3 regions from them. An initial RT-PCR round employing HTBI primers preceded a second-round multiplex PCR. TCRdb reanalysed the multiplex PCR reads using MiXCR and keeps one entry per CDR3 protein. The sample consists of about 740,000 distinct CDR3 sequences, 40% of them appearing once. Sequenced sample: peripheral blood. Source of these receptors: an adult man with Graves' ophthalmopathy.

V and J are TRBV19 and TRBJ2-7; D remains ambiguous. Trimming took 10 bases from V and 3 from J, leaving 13 bases between them. CDR3 length: 12 amino acids. The germline V gene has CDR1 LNHDA and CDR2 SQIVND (reference sequence). CDR3 nucleotides: TGTGCCACTAAGACTGATCGCTACGAGCAGTACTTC. As protein: CATKTDRYEQYF.

This clonotype was observed a few times. The J gene is TRBJ2-5, the V gene TRBV7-2, with D possibly TRBD2 on 6 matching bases. CDR1 and CDR2 from the germline V gene are SGHTA and FQGNSA. This CDR3 spans 16 amino acids. V lost 5 bases and J 4 bases, leaving 20 bases between the germline ends. The CDR3 loop reads CASSQDRPSAGETQYF. The CDR3 DNA reads as TGTGCCAGCAGCCAAGATAGGCCGTCAGCGGGAGAGACCCAGTACTTC.

This clonotype showed up many times. At one end, the junction sequence differs from germline, possibly due to a read error. The chain combines TRBV24-1 with TRBJ1-5, with 9 bases fitting TRBD1. The CDR3 covers 15 residues. In germline, CDR1 is KGHDR, CDR2 SFDVKD. In DNA form, the CDR3 reads TGTGCCAGCAGTTACACGGGACAGGGTTGGCAGCCCCAGCATTTT. It specifies CASSYTGQGWQPQHF.

Ten or more counts support this clonotype. This sequence joins TRBV7-9 and TRBJ1-5; 10 bases align to TRBD1. Germline loops: CDR1 SEHNR, CDR2 FQNEAQ (reference sequence). This CDR3 spans 13 amino acids. With 8 bases clipped from V and 2 bases from J, the junction kept 0 bases outside the gene matches. The CDR3 DNA sequence: TGTGCCAGCGGACAGGGGGGCAATCAGCCCCAGCATTTT. Translated, it gives CASGQGGNQPQHF.

The chain joins TRBV14 to TRBJ2-5, with D perhaps matching TRBD1 (5 bases). The V end lost 8 bases, the J end lost 5 bases, and 21 bases lay between the germline ends. The CDR3 has 15 residues. Germline V gives CDR1 SGHDN, CDR2 FVKESK. CDR3 loop: CASSPRTNPAETQYF. CDR3 bases: TGTGCCAGCTCACCACGGACAAATCCCGCGGAGACCCAGTACTTC.

This clonotype was seen more than once but under ten times. This sequence joins TRBV5-4 and TRBJ1-1; D remains ambiguous. Germline V gives CDR1 SGHNT, CDR2 YYREEE (reference sequence). The germline V and J ends were trimmed by 0 bases and 3 bases, with 15 bases remaining between them. The CDR3 covers 16 residues. CDR3 DNA sequence: TGTGCCAGCAGCTTGGTTCTTGGCCCCCGGGACACTGAAGCTTTCTTT. Translated: CASSLVLGPRDTEAFF.

The gene calls are TRBV24-1 and TRBJ1-5; maybe TRBD1 (6 bases). In germline, CDR1 is KGHDR, CDR2 SFDVKD. The CDR3 is made up of 16 amino acids. Trimming shortened V by 11 bases and J by 0 bases, and 19 bases separated the two germline ends. This chain's CDR3 is CASRTPQGYSNQPQHF. The CDR3 DNA reads as TGTGCCAGCAGGACTCCGCAGGGGTATAGCAATCAGCCCCAGCATTTT.

As for this clonotype: The germline gene is not matched at one end of the junction; a read error may be the cause. The rearrangement uses TRBV4-3 and TRBJ1-6; 9 positions match TRBD1. This CDR3 comprises 15 residues. Per the germline V gene, CDR1 is LGHNA and CDR2 is YSLEER. The CDR3 sequence: CANSQDPGQGSPLHF. CDR3 DNA: TGCGCCAACAGCCAAGATCCGGGACAGGGATCACCCCTCCACTTT.

The gene calls are TRBV7-2 and TRBJ1-3; TRBD1 is a possible D gene (5 bases). The CDR3 consists of 15 residues. Trimming cost V 5 bases and J 8 bases, with 19 bases left between them. Germline-derived CDR1 and CDR2 are SGHTA and FQGNSA. The CDR3 coding sequence is TGTGCCAGCAGCCAAGATGGGACTCGAGGTGACACCATATATTTT. Its translation is CASSQDGTRGDTIYF.

The V gene is TRBV2, the J gene TRBJ1-1; tentatively, D is TRBD1 (5 bases). Germline values: CDR1 SNHLY, CDR2 FYNNEI. Trimming removed 5 bases from V and 4 bases from J, with 11 bases in between. The CDR3 has 13 residues. CDR3 bases: TGTGCCAGCAGTAGTGACAGAATCACTGAAGCTTTCTTT. Translating it yields CASSSDRITEAFF.

This clonotype was found many times. The chain links TRBV7-9 to TRBJ1-1; 9 nucleotides line up with TRBD1. This CDR3 region has 15 residues. The germline V gene encodes CDR1 SEHNR and CDR2 FQNEAQ (reference sequence). V lost 4 bases, J lost 6 bases, and 9 bases stayed unmatched. This CDR3 is CASSYGDRGRAEAFF. The CDR3 nucleotides read TGTGCCAGCAGCTACGGAGACAGGGGGAGAGCTGAAGCTTTCTTT.

The chain recombines TRBV2 with TRBJ1-1, with 9 bases matching TRBD1. The length of the CDR3 is 13 residues. The V gene end was trimmed by 4 bases and the J gene end by 7 bases; junction bases not matched to a gene: 4. The V gene's germline CDR1 is SNHLY and CDR2 FYNNEI. The CDR3 nucleotides read TGTGCCAGCAGTGGGGGGACAGGGCATGAAGCTTTCTTT. Residues: CASSGGTGHEAFF.

This clonotype was observed a few times. One junction end disagrees with the germline gene, perhaps due to a read error. The chain carries TRBV7-2 and TRBJ2-6; maybe TRBD1 (5 bases). This CDR3 has 19 residues. Germline CDR1 reads SGHTA; CDR2 reads FQGNSA. The CDR3, as DNA: TGTGCCAGCAGTTTAGGGGATCGGTTGGGGAACTCTGGGGCCAACGTCCTGACTTTC. It is translated as CASSLGDRLGNSGANVLTF. The full variable domain, its missing parts supplied by reference TRBV7-2 and TRBJ2-6, is GAGVSQSPSNKVTEKGKDVELRCDPISGHTALYWYRQSLGQGLEFLIYFQGNSAPDKSGLPSDRFSAERTGGSVSTLTIQRTQQEDSAVYLCASSLGDRLGNSGANVLTFGAGSRLTVL.

The chain has TRBV7-3 and TRBJ2-7; D perhaps matches TRBD1 (5 bases). Looked up from germline, CDR1 is SGHTA and CDR2 is FQGTGA. The CDR3 consists of 13 residues. The V end was cut by 9 bases, the J end by 5 bases, with 17 bases between. The CDR3 loop is CARSPGQGNEQYF. The CDR3 nucleotides read TGTGCCAGGAGCCCTGGCCAGGGCAACGAGCAGTACTTC.

This clonotype was observed a single time. A much bigger clone sits one base away, suggesting this may be a read error. V is TRBV25-1 and J is TRBJ2-7; TRBD1 is a possible D gene (6 bases). Germline V gene data show CDR1 as MGHDK and CDR2 as SYGVNS. The CDR3 contains 13 residues. V lost 4 bases and J 1 base, leaving 8 bases between the germline ends. In DNA form, the CDR3 reads TGTGCCAGCAGTGGGGACAAGTCCTACGAGCAGTACTTC. Its protein is CASSGDKSYEQYF.

Note on this clonotype: Given a much more abundant clone one base away, this may be a read error. The V and J genes are TRBV2 and TRBJ1-1; 10 bases are shared with TRBD1. CDR3 length: 15 amino acids. Germline values: CDR1 SNHLY, CDR2 FYNNEI. J lost 5 bases, V lost 6 bases, and 9 bases had no gene match. As DNA, the CDR3 is TGTGCCAGCAGCCCCGACAGGGGGCGGACTACTGAAGCTTTCTTT. This codes for CASSPDRGRTTEAFF. Full variable domain (remainder filled in from reference TRBV2 and TRBJ1-1): EPEVTQTPSHQVTQMGQEVILRCVPISNHLYFYWYRQILGQKVEFLVSFYNNEISEKSEIFDDQFSVERPDGSNFTLKIRSTKLEDSAMYFCASSPDRGRTTEAFFGQGTRLTVV.

J is TRBJ2-7 and V is TRBV20-1; D not resolved. The CDR3 totals 13 residues. Germline V CDR1 and CDR2: DFQATT, SNEGSKA (reference sequence). Deletions cut 0 bases from V and 3 bases from J, with 9 bases between. The CDR3 nucleotides read TGCAGTGCTAGAGATCTGCGGTACTACGAGCAGTACTTC. Its protein product is CSARDLRYYEQYF.

This clonotype appeared a few times. The genes are TRBV5-5 and TRBJ2-5, with a tentative D call TRBD2 (5 bases). Germline V lookup: CDR1 SGHKS, CDR2 YYEKEE (reference sequence). This CDR3 is 14 amino acids long. V was trimmed by 0 bases and J by 5 bases, leaving 11 bases between them. CDR3 protein: CASSLVSDSETQYF. CDR3 coding DNA: TGTGCCAGCAGCTTGGTCTCGGACTCGGAGACCCAGTACTTC. The full variable domain, in which reference TRBV5-5 and TRBJ2-5 provide the parts outside the CDR3, is DAGVTQSPTHLIKTRGQQVTLRCSPISGHKSVSWYQQVLGQGPQFIFQYYEKEERGRGNFPDRFSARQFPNYSSELNVNALLLGDSALYLCASSLVSDSETQYFGPGTRLLVL.

A single count supports this clonotype. The CDR3 nucleotides read TGTGCCAGCAGCCGCAGGGAGCTGTTTTTT. Its protein is CASSRRELFF. The J gene is TRBJ2-2, the V gene TRBV7-9; the D is unclear. CDR3 length: 10 amino acids. Between the trimmed V and J ends, which lost 5 bases and 9 bases, there was a span of 4 bases. Germline V gene lookup returns CDR1 SEHNR and CDR2 FQNEAQ (reference sequence).

About this clonotype itself: This likely comes from a read error, as the CDR3 has no conserved phenylalanine or tryptophan at its end. Because the CDR3's place on the DNA is in doubt, the DNA is left out and the CDR3 is given as listed by TCRdb. J is TRBJ2-7 and V is TRBV10-3; the table calls TRBD1, which could not be checked here. The CDR3 has 10 residues if both end residues are counted. Germline V gives CDR1 ENHRY, CDR2 SYGVKD. This chain's CDR3 is CAISVTGGCL.

This clonotype was observed once. J is TRBJ1-1 and V is TRBV20-1; unclear D gene. Germline lookup yields CDR1 DFQATT and CDR2 SNEGSKA (reference sequence). Trimming left V 1 base short and J 10 bases short, with 13 bases between. The CDR3 extends over 12 amino acids. The chain's CDR3 is CSARGSGRGAFF. DNA of the CDR3: TGCAGTGCTAGAGGTTCAGGTAGAGGAGCTTTCTTT.